This section outlines one TCR beta chain sequence together with its context. As processed by the authors: Counts of nucleated cells, estimated from reference gene primer amplification, were obtained. Repertoires were generated with immunoSEQ multiplex PCR, while TCRdb's copy carries only in-frame clones and drops some. Clonal size and the V and J genes are those of that table, whereas D and trimming came from the DNA. This table has fewer than 250,000 clones, more than 75% appearing once. The sample comes from a study of blood T cell repertoires in COVID-19. Study context: Both acute and convalescent COVID-19 samples were obtained from the United States, Italy and Spain. Nucleic acid was either cDNA or gDNA, and it came from T cells, B-cell-depleted T cells, or PBMCs.

What was sequenced was peripheral blood. The source is a man aged 55-75 years with acute or convalescent COVID-19.

DNA of the CDR3: TGTGCCAGCAGTCCAACCAGCGGGGGGCCTGGAAACACCATATATTTT. This codes for CASSPTSGGPGNTIYF. The V and J genes are TRBV25-1 and TRBJ1-3; tentative D call: TRBD1 (6 bases). Looked up from germline, CDR1 is MGHDK and CDR2 is SYGVNS. The CDR3 extends over 16 amino acids. The ends were cut back, 5 bases at V and 2 bases at J, with 16 bases in the middle.